The 19 T cell receptor beta chains presented below share a single source sample, sequenced in a study of T cells in Graves' hyperthyroidism and ophthalmopathy. The investigators amplified TCR beta CDR3 regions from RNA transcripts. Carried out on the TCR CDR3, a first-round RT-PCR used the HTBI primer set. MiXCR was run by TCRdb on the multiplex PCR reads, yielding one entry per CDR3 protein. The data contain some 440,000 distinct CDR3 sequences, approximately 14% of them singletons. Sequencing used blood. Every receptor here comes from a woman under 30 with Graves' hyperthyroidism.

Many counts were recorded for this clonotype. The chain carries TRBV9 and TRBJ1-4, with D possibly TRBD1 on 6 matching bases. CDR1 is SGDLS and CDR2 is YYNGEE in the germline V gene. The CDR3 has 15 amino acids. V lost 3 bases to trimming and J lost 8 bases, with 17 bases between them. The CDR3 DNA sequence: TGTGCCAGCAGCGGAACAACAGGGCTCGGCGAAAAACTGTTTTTT. Translating gives CASSGTTGLGEKLFF.

The V call is TRBV4-3, the J call TRBJ2-1, with TRBD2 matching 9 bases. The germline V gene has CDR1 LGHNA and CDR2 YSLEER. The CDR3 is 16 residues long. V trimming: 0 bases; J trimming: 2 bases; junction bases outside the gene matches: 2. This CDR3 is CASSQDSGSAYNEQFF. CDR3 DNA sequence: TGCGCCAGCAGCCAAGATAGCGGGAGCGCCTACAATGAGCAGTTCTTC.

This clonotype was seen a single time. A single base separates this from a much larger clone, so it may be a read error. This rearrangement joins TRBV5-1 to TRBJ2-7; 8 positions match TRBD1. CDR1 and CDR2 from the germline V gene are SGHRS and YFSETQ. The CDR3 runs 14 residues. The CDR3 protein is CASSLDQGADERYF. The CDR3 coding sequence is TGCGCCAGCAGCTTGGATCAGGGGGCCGACGAGCGGTACTTC.

This clonotype has only a few counts. The rearrangement joins TRBV18 to TRBJ2-4; TRBD1 matches at 9 bases. Germline CDR1 and CDR2: KGHSH and LQKENI. The CDR3 consists of 18 residues. The trim removed 0 bases at V and 1 base at J, leaving 7 bases unmatched. CDR3 protein: CASSPPGQGFGAKNIQYF. The CDR3 nucleotides are TGTGCCAGCTCACCACCGGGACAGGGCTTTGGGGCCAAAAACATTCAGTACTTC.

The chain is built from TRBV24-1 and TRBJ2-1, with 11 bases lining up with TRBD1. CDR1 and CDR2 (germline): KGHDR, SFDVKD. CDR3 length: 16 residues. The V and J ends lost 4 bases and 4 bases, in that order; junction bases with no gene match: 5. The CDR3, as DNA: TGTGCCACCAGTGAGGGGACAGGGGGGAGATACAATGAGCAGTTCTTC. This gives the protein CATSEGTGGRYNEQFF.

This clonotype was found many times. This chain links TRBV5-1 with TRBJ1-1; D uncertain. The CDR3 contains 13 residues. Trimming took off 1 base at V and 8 bases at J, with 12 bases between the two ends. In germline, CDR1 is SGHRS, CDR2 YFSETQ. This CDR3 is CASSLRPVFEAFF. CDR3 in DNA: TGCGCCAGCAGCTTGAGGCCAGTCTTCGAAGCTTTCTTT.

A few counts support this clonotype. The chain couples TRBV12-3 or TRBV12-4 to TRBJ1-1; 11 bases line up with TRBD1. Losses at the gene ends were 5 bases for V and 2 bases for J; bases not matched to a gene: 7. The CDR3 totals 16 residues. The CDR3 protein is CASSKGQGVYNTEAFF. The CDR3 nucleotides are TGTGCCAGCAGTAAGGGACAGGGGGTTTACAACACTGAAGCTTTCTTT.

This clonotype was found once. The rearrangement joins TRBV6-1 to TRBJ1-2; D remains unclear. Germline assignment: CDR1 MNHNS and CDR2 SASEGT. The germline V and J ends were trimmed by 7 bases and 8 bases, with 11 bases remaining between them. This CDR3 region has 11 residues. Here the CDR3 DNA reads TGTGCCAGCACCAGCCTCGGGGGCTACACCTTC. This encodes CASTSLGGYTF.

The chain couples TRBV6-1 to TRBJ2-7; possible D gene TRBD1, 5 bases. Trimming left V 7 bases short and J 3 bases short, with 13 bases between. Per the germline V gene, CDR1 is MNHNS and CDR2 is SASEGT. The CDR3 is 13 amino acids. The CDR3 DNA is TGTGCCAGCATCTTCGACAGAAACTACGAGCAGTACTTC. Its translation: CASIFDRNYEQYF.

The chain carries TRBV2 and TRBJ2-1, with D possibly TRBD1 on 6 matching bases. V lost 6 bases and J lost 4, with 16 bases in between. This CDR3 spans 15 amino acids. The germline gives CDR1 SNHLY, CDR2 FYNNEI. The CDR3 protein is CASRDLRQEYNEQFF. The DNA for the CDR3 is TGTGCCAGCAGAGACCTTCGACAGGAGTACAATGAGCAGTTCTTC.

This clonotype was observed many times. This chain links TRBV20-1 with TRBJ2-1; D remains unclear. The CDR3 has 15 amino acids. Per the germline V gene, CDR1 is DFQATT and CDR2 is SNEGSKA (reference sequence). V was shortened by 5 bases and J by 2 bases, with 16 bases between the two germline ends. The DNA of the CDR3 is TGCAGTGCTTCTACCCAGCTGGGCACCTACAATGAGCAGTTCTTC. This sequence encodes CSASTQLGTYNEQFF.

This clonotype came up a few times. V is TRBV24-1 and J is TRBJ2-3, with D perhaps TRBD2 (7 bases). Trimming took off 3 bases at V and 5 bases at J, with 20 bases between the two ends. CDR3 size: 17 residues. Germline CDR1 and CDR2: KGHDR and SFDVKD. The CDR3 loop reads CATSDTARGAYLDTQYF. CDR3 sequence (DNA): TGTGCCACCAGTGATACCGCCCGGGGGGCATATTTAGATACGCAGTATTTT.

This clonotype was detected ten times or more. The junction departs from germline at one end; a sequencing error may be responsible. The chain has TRBV11-2 and TRBJ2-1; 7 bases map to TRBD2. Germline V CDR1 and CDR2: SGHAT, FQNNGV. The CDR3 runs to 14 residues. The CDR3 protein is CASSLAGLYNEQFF. DNA for the CDR3: TGTGCCAGCAGTTTAGCGGGCCTTTACAATGAGCAGTTCTTC.

This clonotype was counted a few times. This chain connects TRBV20-1 to TRBJ1-5; 10 bases align to TRBD1. The CDR3 consists of 15 residues. Germline CDR1 reads DFQATT; CDR2 reads SNEGSKA (reference sequence). Trimming took 4 bases from V and 5 from J; bases not matched to a gene: 8. The CDR3 is CSATPGTGVHQPQHF. The DNA of the CDR3 is TGCAGTGCTACCCCCGGGACAGGGGTTCATCAGCCCCAGCATTTT.

This clonotype was counted ten times or more. The CDR3 region has the DNA TGTGCCAGCAGTCCGGGGGGGTGGAGAGTGGACCCCATAACCTACGAGCAGTACTTC. Translated, it gives CASSPGGWRVDPITYEQYF. The rearrangement links TRBV28 to TRBJ2-7; 8 nucleotides match TRBD2. The CDR3 spans 19 residues. V shed 5 bases, J shed 2 bases, and the junction held 20 bases outside the gene matches. The V gene's germline CDR1 is MDHEN and CDR2 SYDVKM. Drawing the rest from reference TRBV28 and TRBJ2-7, the complete variable domain is DVKVTQSSRYLVKRTGEKVFLECVQDMDHENMFWYRQDPGLGLRLIYFSYDVKMKEKGDIPEGYSVSREKKERFSLILESASTNQTSMYLCASSPGGWRVDPITYEQYFGPGTRLTVT.

The genes are TRBV19 and TRBJ2-5; TRBD1 matches 9 bases. V lost 5 bases, J lost 1 base, and 2 bases stayed unmatched. The CDR3 is 14 residues long. Germline lookup yields CDR1 LNHDA and CDR2 SQIVND (reference sequence). CDR3 residues: CASSPDRGQETQYF. The CDR3 DNA is TGTGCCAGTAGTCCGGACAGGGGCCAAGAGACCCAGTACTTC.

This clonotype was seen ten or more times. V usage is TRBV11-3 and J usage is TRBJ2-3, with TRBD1 matching 10 bases. Germline V gene lookup returns CDR1 SGHNT and CDR2 YENEEA. There are 15 residues in the CDR3. The trim removed 5 bases at V and 4 bases at J, leaving 6 bases unmatched. The CDR3 DNA is TGTGCCAGCAGCAACGGACAGGGGGTGGCAGATACGCAGTATTTT. This sequence encodes CASSNGQGVADTQYF.

In its sample, this clonotype was seen many times. The V gene is TRBV20-1, the J gene TRBJ2-5; 7 bases fit TRBD1. V was pared by 6 bases and J by 7 bases, with 8 bases of the junction left unmatched. This CDR3 is built from 12 residues. The V gene's germline CDR1 is DFQATT and CDR2 SNEGSKA (reference sequence). CDR3 coding DNA: TGCAGTGCCAAACAGGGGTTAGGGACCCAGTACTTC. Protein: CSAKQGLGTQYF.

This chain links TRBV14 with TRBJ1-1, with D hard to call. The CDR3 contains 15 residues. The germline CDR1 and CDR2 sequences are SGHDN and FVKESK. V lost 0 bases and J 6 bases, leaving 14 bases between the germline ends. Here the CDR3 reads CASSQDRPQWAEAFF. The DNA of the CDR3 is TGTGCCAGCAGCCAAGACAGACCCCAATGGGCTGAAGCTTTCTTT.